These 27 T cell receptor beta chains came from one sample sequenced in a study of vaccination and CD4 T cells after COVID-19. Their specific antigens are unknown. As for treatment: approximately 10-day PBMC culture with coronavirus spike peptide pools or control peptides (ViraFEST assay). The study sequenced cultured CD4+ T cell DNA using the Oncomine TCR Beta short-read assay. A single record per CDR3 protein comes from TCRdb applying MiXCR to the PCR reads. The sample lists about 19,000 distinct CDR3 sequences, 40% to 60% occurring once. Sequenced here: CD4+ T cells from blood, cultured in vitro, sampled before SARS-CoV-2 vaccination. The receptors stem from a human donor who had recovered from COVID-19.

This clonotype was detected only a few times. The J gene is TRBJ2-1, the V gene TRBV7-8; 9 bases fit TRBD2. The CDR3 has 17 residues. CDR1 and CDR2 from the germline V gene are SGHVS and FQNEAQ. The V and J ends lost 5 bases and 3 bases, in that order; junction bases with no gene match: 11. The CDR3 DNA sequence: TGTGCCAGCAGCCTAATAAGATTTAGCGGGAGCTACAATGAGCAGTTCTTC. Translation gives CASSLIRFSGSYNEQFF.

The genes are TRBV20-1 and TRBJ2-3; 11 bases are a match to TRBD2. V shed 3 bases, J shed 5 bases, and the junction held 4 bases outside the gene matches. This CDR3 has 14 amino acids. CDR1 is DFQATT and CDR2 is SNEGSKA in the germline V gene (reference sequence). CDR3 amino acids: CSARDSGRGDTQYF. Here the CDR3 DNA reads TGCAGTGCTAGGGATAGCGGGAGGGGAGATACGCAGTATTTT.

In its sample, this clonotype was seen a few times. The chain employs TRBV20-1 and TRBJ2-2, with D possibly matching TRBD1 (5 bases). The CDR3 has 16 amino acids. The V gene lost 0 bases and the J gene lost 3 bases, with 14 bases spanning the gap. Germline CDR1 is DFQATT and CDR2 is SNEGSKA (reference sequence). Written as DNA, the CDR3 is TGCAGTGCTAGAGATCATCGGCAGGGCGACACCGGGGAGCTGTTTTTT. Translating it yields CSARDHRQGDTGELFF.

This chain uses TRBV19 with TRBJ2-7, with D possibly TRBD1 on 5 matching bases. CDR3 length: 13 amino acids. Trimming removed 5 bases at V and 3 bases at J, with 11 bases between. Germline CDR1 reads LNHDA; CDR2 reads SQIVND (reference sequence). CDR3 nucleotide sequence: TGTGCCAGTAGTCCTCGGACATTCTACGAGCAGTACTTC. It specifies CASSPRTFYEQYF.

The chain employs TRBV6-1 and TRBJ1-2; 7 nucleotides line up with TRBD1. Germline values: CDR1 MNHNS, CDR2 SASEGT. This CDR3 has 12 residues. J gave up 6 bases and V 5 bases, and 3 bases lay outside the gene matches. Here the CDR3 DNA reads TGTGCCAGCAGTAAGACAGGGCATGGCTACACCTTC. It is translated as CASSKTGHGYTF.

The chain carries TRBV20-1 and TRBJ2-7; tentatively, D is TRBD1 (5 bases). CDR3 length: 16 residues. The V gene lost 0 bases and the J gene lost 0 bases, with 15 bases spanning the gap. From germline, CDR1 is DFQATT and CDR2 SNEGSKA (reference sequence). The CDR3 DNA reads TGCAGTGCTAGAGATGGCCGTAGGGGCGACTCCTACGAGCAGTACTTC. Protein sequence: CSARDGRRGDSYEQYF.

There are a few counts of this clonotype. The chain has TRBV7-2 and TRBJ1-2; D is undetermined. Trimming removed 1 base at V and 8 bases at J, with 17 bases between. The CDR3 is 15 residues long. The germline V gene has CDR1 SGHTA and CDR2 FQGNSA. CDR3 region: CASSLDSSEGRGYTF. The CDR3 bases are TGTGCCAGCAGCTTAGATTCTAGTGAGGGTCGCGGCTACACCTTC.

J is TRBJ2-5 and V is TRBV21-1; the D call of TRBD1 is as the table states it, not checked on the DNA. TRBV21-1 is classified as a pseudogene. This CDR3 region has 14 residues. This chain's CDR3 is CASSKRTGKETQYF. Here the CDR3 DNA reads TGTGCCAGCAGCAAGAGGACAGGGAAAGAGACCCAGTACTTC.

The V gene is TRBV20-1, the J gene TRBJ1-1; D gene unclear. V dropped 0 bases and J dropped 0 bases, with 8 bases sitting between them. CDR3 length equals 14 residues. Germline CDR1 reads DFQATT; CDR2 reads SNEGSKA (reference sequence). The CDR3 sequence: CSARDDPMNTEAFF. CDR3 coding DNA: TGCAGTGCTAGAGATGACCCGATGAACACTGAAGCTTTCTTT.

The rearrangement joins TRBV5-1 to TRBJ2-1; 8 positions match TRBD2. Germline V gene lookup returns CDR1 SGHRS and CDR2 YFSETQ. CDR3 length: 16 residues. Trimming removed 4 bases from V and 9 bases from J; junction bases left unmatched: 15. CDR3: CASSRGASGSMVEQFF. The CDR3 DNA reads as TGCGCCAGCAGCAGGGGCGCGAGCGGGAGTATGGTTGAGCAGTTCTTC.

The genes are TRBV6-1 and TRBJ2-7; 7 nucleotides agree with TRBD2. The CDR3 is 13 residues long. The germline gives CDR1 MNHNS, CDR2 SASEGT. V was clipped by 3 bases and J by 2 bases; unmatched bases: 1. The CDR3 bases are TGTGCCAGCAGTGAGCGGGAGACCTACGAGCAGTACTTC. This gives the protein CASSERETYEQYF.

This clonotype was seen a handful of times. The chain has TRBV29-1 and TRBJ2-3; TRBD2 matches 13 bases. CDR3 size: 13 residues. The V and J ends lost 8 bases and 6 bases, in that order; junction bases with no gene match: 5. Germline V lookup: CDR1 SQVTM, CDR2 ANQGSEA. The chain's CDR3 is CSTRTSGSDTQYF. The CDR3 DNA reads TGCAGCACTCGGACTAGCGGGAGTGATACGCAGTATTTT.

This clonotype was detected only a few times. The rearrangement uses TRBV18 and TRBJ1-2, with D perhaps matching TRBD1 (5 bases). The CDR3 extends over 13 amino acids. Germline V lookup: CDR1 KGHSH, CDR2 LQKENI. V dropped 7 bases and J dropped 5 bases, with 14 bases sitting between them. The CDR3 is CASLPGPQYGYTF. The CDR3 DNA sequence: TGTGCCAGCTTGCCGGGGCCGCAGTATGGCTACACCTTC.

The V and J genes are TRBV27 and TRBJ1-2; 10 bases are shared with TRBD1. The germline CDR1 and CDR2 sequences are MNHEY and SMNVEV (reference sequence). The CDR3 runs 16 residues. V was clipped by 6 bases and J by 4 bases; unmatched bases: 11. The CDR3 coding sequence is TGTGCCAGCAGCTGGGGCGGACAGGGGGGAGGCTATGGCTACACCTTC. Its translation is CASSWGGQGGGYGYTF.

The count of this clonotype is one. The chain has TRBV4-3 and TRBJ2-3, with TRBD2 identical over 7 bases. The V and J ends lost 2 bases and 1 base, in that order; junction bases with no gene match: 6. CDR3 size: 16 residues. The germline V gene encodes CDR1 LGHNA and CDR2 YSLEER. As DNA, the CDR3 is TGCGCCAGCAGCCAATCAACTAGCGTAGGCACAGATACGCAGTATTTT. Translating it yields CASSQSTSVGTDTQYF.

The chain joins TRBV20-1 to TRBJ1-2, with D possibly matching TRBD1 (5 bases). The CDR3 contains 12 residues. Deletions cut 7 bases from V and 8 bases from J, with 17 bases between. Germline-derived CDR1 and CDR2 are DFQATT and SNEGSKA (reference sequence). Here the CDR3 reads CSVSREVRGYTF. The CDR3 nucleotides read TGCAGTGTCTCCAGGGAGGTTCGGGGCTACACCTTC.

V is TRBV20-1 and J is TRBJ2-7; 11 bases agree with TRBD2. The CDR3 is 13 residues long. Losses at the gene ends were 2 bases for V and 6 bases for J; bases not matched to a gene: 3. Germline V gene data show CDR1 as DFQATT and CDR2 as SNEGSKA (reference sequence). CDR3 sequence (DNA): TGCAGTGCTAGATCCCTAGCGGGAGGCGAGCAGTACTTC. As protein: CSARSLAGGEQYF.

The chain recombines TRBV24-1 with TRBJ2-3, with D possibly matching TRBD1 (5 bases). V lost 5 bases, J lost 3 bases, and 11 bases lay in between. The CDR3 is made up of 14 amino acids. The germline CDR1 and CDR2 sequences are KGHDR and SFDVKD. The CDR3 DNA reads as TGTGCCACCAGTGCGCCAGGGTTTACAGATACGCAGTATTTT. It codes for CATSAPGFTDTQYF.

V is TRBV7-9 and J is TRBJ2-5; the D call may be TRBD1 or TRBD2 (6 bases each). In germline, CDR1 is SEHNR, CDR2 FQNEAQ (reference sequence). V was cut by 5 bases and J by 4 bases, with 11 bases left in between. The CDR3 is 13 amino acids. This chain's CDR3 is CASSPGGLETQYF. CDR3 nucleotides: TGTGCCAGCAGCCCTGGGGGGCTAGAGACCCAGTACTTC. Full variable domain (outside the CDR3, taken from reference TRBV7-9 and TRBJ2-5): DTGVSQNPRHKITKRGQNVTFRCDPISEHNRLYWYRQTLGQGPEFLTYFQNEAQLEKSRLLSDRFSAERPKGSFSTLEIQRTEQGDSAMYLCASSPGGLETQYFGPGTRLLVL.

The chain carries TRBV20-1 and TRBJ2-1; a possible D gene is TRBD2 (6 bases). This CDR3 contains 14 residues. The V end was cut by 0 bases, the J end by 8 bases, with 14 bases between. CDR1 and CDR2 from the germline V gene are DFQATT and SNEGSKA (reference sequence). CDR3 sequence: CSARDPRGSYEQFF. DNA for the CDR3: TGCAGTGCTAGAGATCCTCGGGGGAGTTATGAGCAGTTCTTC.

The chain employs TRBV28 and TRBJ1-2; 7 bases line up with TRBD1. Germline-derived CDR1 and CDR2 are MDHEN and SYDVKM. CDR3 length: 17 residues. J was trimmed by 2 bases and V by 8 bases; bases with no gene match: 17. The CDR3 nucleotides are TGTGCCAGCTGGCAGCGTGGGGGACGGACAGGCAACTATGGCTACACCTTC. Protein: CASWQRGGRTGNYGYTF.

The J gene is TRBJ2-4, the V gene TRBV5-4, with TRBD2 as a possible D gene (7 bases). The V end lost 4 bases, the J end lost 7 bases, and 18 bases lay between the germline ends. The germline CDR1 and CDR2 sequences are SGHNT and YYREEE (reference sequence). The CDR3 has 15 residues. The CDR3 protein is CASSRDWGGPNIQYF. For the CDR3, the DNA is TGTGCCAGCAGCCGGGACTGGGGGGGCCCTAACATTCAGTACTTC. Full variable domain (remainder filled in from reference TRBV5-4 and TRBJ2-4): ETGVTQSPTHLIKTRGQQVTLRCSSQSGHNTVSWYQQALGQGPQFIFQYYREEENGRGNFPPRFSGLQFPNYSSELNVNALELDDSALYLCASSRDWGGPNIQYFGAGTRLSVL.

The CDR3 DNA reads as TGTGCCAGCGCCGAGTTTATGGATGGCTACACCTTC. This gives the protein CASAEFMDGYTF. The chain uses TRBV2 and TRBJ1-2; D is unclear. The CDR3 is 12 amino acids. Germline CDR1 reads SNHLY; CDR2 reads FYNNEI. V dropped 8 bases and J dropped 6 bases, with 13 bases sitting between them.

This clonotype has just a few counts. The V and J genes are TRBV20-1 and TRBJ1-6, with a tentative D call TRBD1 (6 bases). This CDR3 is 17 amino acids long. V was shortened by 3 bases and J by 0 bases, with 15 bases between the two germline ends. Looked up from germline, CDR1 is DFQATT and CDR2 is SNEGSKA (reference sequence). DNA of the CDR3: TGCAGTGCTAGGGCAGGGGCGCTTAGCTCCTATAATTCACCCCTCCACTTT. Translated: CSARAGALSSYNSPLHF.

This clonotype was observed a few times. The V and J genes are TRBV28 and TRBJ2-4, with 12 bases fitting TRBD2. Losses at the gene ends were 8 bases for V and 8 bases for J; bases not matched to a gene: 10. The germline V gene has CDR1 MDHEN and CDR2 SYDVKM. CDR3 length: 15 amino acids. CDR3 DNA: TGTGCCAGCGGATCCCTAGCGGGAGGGAAGGACATTCAGTACTTC. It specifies CASGSLAGGKDIQYF.

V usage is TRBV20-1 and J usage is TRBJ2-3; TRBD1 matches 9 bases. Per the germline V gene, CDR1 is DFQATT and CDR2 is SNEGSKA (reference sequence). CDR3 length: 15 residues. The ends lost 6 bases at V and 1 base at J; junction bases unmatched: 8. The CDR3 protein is CSATRDRDGTDTQYF. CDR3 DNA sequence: TGCAGTGCAACCCGGGACAGGGATGGCACAGATACGCAGTATTTT.

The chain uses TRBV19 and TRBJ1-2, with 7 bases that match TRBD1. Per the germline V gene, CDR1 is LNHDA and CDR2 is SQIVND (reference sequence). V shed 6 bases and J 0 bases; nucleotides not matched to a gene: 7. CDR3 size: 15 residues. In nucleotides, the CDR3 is TGTGCCAGTAGACAAACAGGGGAAGCTAACTATGGCTACACCTTC. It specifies CASRQTGEANYGYTF.